The next 5 T cell receptor beta chains were all read from a single sample in a study of cytomegalovirus exposure and HLA in healthy donors. With 60 Vbeta and 13 Jbeta primers, the PCR was carried out. Sequenced by immunoSEQ multiplex PCR; TCRdb stores in-frame clones only, minus some. The table has 150,000 to 160,000 clones, 70% to 85% seen once. Sample: PBMCs. The receptors were gathered from a man in his thirties or forties in good health and CMV-seronegative.

The chain is built from TRBV21-1 and TRBJ2-5; no DNA check was done on the table's D call, TRBD1. TRBV21-1 has pseudogene status. This CDR3 is 14 amino acids long. CDR3 sequence reads: CASNEGQGEKTQYF. DNA of the CDR3: TGTGCCAGCAACGAGGGTCAGGGGGAGAAGACCCAGTACTTC.

V is TRBV9 and J is TRBJ2-2, with 8 bases lining up with TRBD1. V trimming: 3 bases; J trimming: 4 bases; junction bases outside the gene matches: 5. Germline CDR1 SGDLS, CDR2 YYNGEE. This CDR3 spans 15 amino acids. CDR3 DNA: TGTGCCAGCAGCGGAGGGACAGGCCGCACCGGGGAGCTGTTTTTT. It yields the protein CASSGGTGRTGELFF. Based on the CDR3 plus reference TRBV9 and TRBJ2-2, the full variable domain is DSGVTQTPKHLITATGQRVTLRCSPRSGDLSVYWYQQSLDQGLQFLIQYYNGEERAKGNILERFSAQQFPDLHSELNLSSLELGDSALYFCASSGGTGRTGELFFGEGSRLTVL.

This rearrangement joins TRBV7-9 to TRBJ2-4, with a possible D match to TRBD1 (6 bases). Germline V gene sequence: CDR1 SEHNR, CDR2 FQNEAQ (reference sequence). This CDR3 spans 15 amino acids. V was trimmed by 7 bases and J by 1 base, leaving 14 bases between them. In DNA form, the CDR3 reads TGTGCCAGCACCCAACAGGGCGGTGCCAAAAACATTCAGTACTTC. Protein: CASTQQGGAKNIQYF.

The CDR3 DNA reads as TGTGCCAGCAGTGACCCAGGAGGGGCTAACACTGAAGCTTTCTTT. Translating gives CASSDPGGANTEAFF. The chain combines TRBV2 with TRBJ1-1, with D tentatively TRBD1 (5 bases). CDR1 and CDR2 (germline): SNHLY, FYNNEI. This CDR3 has 15 amino acids. The V and J ends lost 3 bases and 2 bases respectively, with 13 bases between them.

This chain links TRBV25-1 with TRBJ2-3; TRBD2 agrees at 9 bases. The germline V gene encodes CDR1 MGHDK and CDR2 SYGVNS. The V segment lost 4 bases and the J segment 1 base; nucleotides outside the gene matches: 3. The CDR3 is 15 residues long. The CDR3 is CASSGASGGTDTQYF. CDR3 bases: TGTGCCAGCAGTGGGGCTAGCGGGGGCACAGATACGCAGTATTTT.